Listed here is a single T cell receptor beta chain. There are a few counts of this clonotype. It has no known antigen specificity. No much larger clone is present one base from it, and per-base qualities are unavailable. TCR alpha and beta chain libraries were amplified separately from the second PCR step onward. CMV status of each donor was established by measuring IFNgamma production from CD4+ T cells after fresh PBMCs were stimulated overnight with CMV viral lysate. CD4 T cells were positively selected using Miltenyi beads, after which CD8 T cells were positively selected from the CD4-negative fraction. Cells stained for CD3, CD4, CD8, CD45RA, CD27 and a live/dead dye were sorted on a BD Aria II into four subsets by CD45RA and CD27. A few healthy volunteers provided blood, and the blood of each volunteer was split into CD4 and CD8 T cells and then into four differentiation subsets. Roughly 120 ml of peripheral blood was collected from each donor, and PBMC were isolated from the blood using Ficoll-Paque PLUS density-gradient centrifugation. Sorted cells were lysed in RLT buffer, after which RNA was extracted using a Qiagen RNeasy kit and stored at -80 degrees C.

Sequences SGHRS (CDR1) and YFSETQ (CDR2) are obtained from the germline V gene. The CDR3 holds 13 amino acids from the cysteine to the phenylalanine. Only CDR3 DNA is held: 39 bases, read in frame from base 1. Deletion took 4 bases off V and 7 bases off J, with a span of 12 bases between the germline ends. The sample belongs to a study of naive and memory T cell subsets (dated by TCRdb to the late 2010s). In terms of the full investigation: Sorted naive and memory T cell subsets from peripheral blood were analyzed in the study using a UMI-based, open-source pipeline for TCR alpha and beta sequencing. The functional CMV T cell responses agreed completely with IgG serology results. RNA was DNase-treated and reverse transcribed with TCR constant-region primers, mostly using SuperScript III. Study-wide conclusions, independent of this receptor: A few larger clonotypes were present in naive repertoires, particularly the CD8 repertoires, and these clonotypes were possibly memory cells re-expressing CD45RA. Following error correction, more than 90% of naive TCR sequences occurred only once, which made naive abundance distributions much steeper than those of memory subsets. The repertoire findings for the naive and memory subsets could not be validated against a ground truth because none was available. RNA-based TCR counts may be influenced by expression changes linked to T cell activation and differentiation. The abundance of TCRs followed a power law with an exponent that differed between naive and memory subsets yet stayed consistent across the three individuals. A clonotype was defined as a single alpha or beta chain sequence rather than as a paired alpha/beta receptor. In both CD4 and CD8 cells, the Gini index increased while Shannon and inverse Simpson diversity decreased from naive through CM, EM and EMRA.

Receptors were amplified or captured by UMI-ligation and nested PCR. An equimolar mix of two oligonucleotides covering both TRBC1 and TRBC2 was used as the beta constant-region primer. The ligated cDNA went through four rounds of PCR with nested alpha and beta constant-region primers together with the SP2 primer. A single-stranded oligonucleotide containing the SP2 primer and a 12-nucleotide UMI was joined to the 3' end of the cDNA by T4 RNA ligase 1. The ligation reaction was kept at 16 degrees C for about 20-25 hours. PCR2 was usually performed as a SYBR Green qPCR and halted at a preset threshold so that over-amplification would not occur. All purifications after the first were performed with Agencourt AMPure XP magnetic beads. Libraries were quantified by Qubit and checked on a TapeStation, where a main peak was expected near 650 bp. Pooled libraries were sequenced on an Illumina MiSeq using v2 2x251 paired-end kits, and typically about 0.95-2.1 million reads were obtained per sample. Libraries were pooled at about 4 nM per sample, and roughly 4.5-8% PhiX was added to improve cluster recognition. The source study handled its data this way. Using tag matching that tolerated one base-pair mismatch, Decombinator assigned V and J genes to FASTQ reads that had been processed by Demultiplexor. UMIs were used by Collapsinator to correct both sequencing errors and frequency errors arising from PCR heterogeneity. TCRs were translated and CDR3s were extracted from the conserved cysteine to the FGXG phenylalanine by CDR3Translator, with non-productive sequences being flagged. Gini, Shannon entropy and inverse Simpson indices were calculated on repertoires subsampled to equal numbers of UMI-defined TCRs. Clonotype abundance distributions were fitted to a power law by maximum likelihood within the linear range. For one naive CD8 sample, the pipeline and MIGEC produced similar UMI counts, unique TCR numbers and clonal distributions. In one analysis, naive TCRs also found in any memory subset of the same donor were removed from the naive repertoire. Repertoires were searched for about 7,300 CMV-associated CDR3 sequences compiled from VDJdb and a published dataset. Clones were called with MiXCR by TCRdb after fastp trimmed the public reads at Q25, and only in-frame beta chains were retained. CDR3 protein duplicates are merged, each entry listing the most common genes and DNA. These V and J calls derive from TCRdb rather than the authors' analysis. The sample records approximately 90,000 distinct CDR3 sequences, roughly 12% of which are singletons. Jointly, the top ten make up more than 0.13% of the sample.

The V and J segments used are TRBV5-1 and TRBJ1-5, with TRBD1 perhaps the D gene, on 6 matching bases. The receptor comes from a human donor in good health. Sequencing was carried out using naive CD4+ T cells from blood. The sample's cell subset or site, from its label and the paper: naive T cells, CD45RA high CD27+. DNA sequence: TGCGCCAGCAGCGGGGGTACAGGGCAGCCCCAGCATTTT. Its protein product is CASSGGTGQPQHF.